This T cell receptor beta chain emerged from a study of blood T cell repertoires in COVID-19. Looking at the study overall: Specimens from acute and convalescent COVID-19 originated in the United States, Italy and Spain. PBMCs, B-cell-depleted T cells, or T cells were the source of the cDNA or gDNA that made up the material.

Germline V lookup: CDR1 MNHEY, CDR2 SVGEGT. This CDR3 spans 14 amino acids. The V segment lost 4 bases and the J segment 6 bases; nucleotides outside the gene matches: 6. Generated by immunoSEQ multiplex PCR, the TCRdb table keeps only in-frame clones and is missing some. Of 150,000 or so clones listed, over 75% are singletons. This chain links TRBV6-2 or TRBV6-3 with TRBJ1-5; 7 nucleotides align to TRBD1. This TCR derives from a human donor in a cohort sampled during active COVID-19. Source material: peripheral blood. This CDR3 is CASSWTGGGQPQHF. The CDR3 nucleotides are TGTGCCAGCAGTTGGACAGGTGGAGGTCAGCCCCAGCATTTT.